These T cell receptor beta chains were read from a single sample in a study of CD8+ T cells in alopecia areata. The method was immunoSEQ multiplex PCR; TCRdb's version includes in-frame clones alone and lacks a portion of them. The table shows roughly 150,000 clones, with 55% occurring only once. Sequenced sample: CD4+ T cells sorted from blood. These receptors were obtained from a human donor in good health. CDR3s include the opening cysteine and the closing phenylalanine or tryptophan.

j_call v_call cdr3_aa
TRBJ2-7 TRBV4-1 CASSPGLAGREQYF
TRBJ2-1 TRBV2 CASSGDYHNEQFF
TRBJ2-3 TRBV29-1 CSVGPGPDTQYF
TRBJ2-5 TRBV6-6 CASSLDRAYQETQYF
TRBJ2-3 TRBV29-1 CSARAPDTQYF
TRBJ2-3 TRBV5-1 CASSQRQAADTQYF
TRBJ2-3 TRBV30 CAWSVRRTSGSTDTQYF
TRBJ2-7 TRBV7-2 CASSLVFGEEQYF
TRBJ2-5 TRBV19 CASSIAVRETQYF
TRBJ1-1 TRBV5-6 CASIHGARYTEAFF
TRBJ2-6 TRBV29-1 CSARGDGANVLTF
TRBJ2-1 TRBV5-1 CASSGAGVPYNEQFF
TRBJ2-7 TRBV29-1 CSVVRGARREQYF
TRBJ2-7 TRBV29-1 CSVSRSYEQYF
TRBJ2-4 TRBV27 CASRGESWIAKNIQYF
TRBJ1-1 TRBV7-8 CASSLAQGEAFF
TRBJ1-2 TRBV29-1 CSVVLGFDGYTF
TRBJ2-3 TRBV4-2 CASSSDAGTSGTDTQYF
TRBJ2-1 TRBV6-5 CASSRVGNEQFF
TRBJ2-7 TRBV7-9 CASSGEGEQYF
TRBJ2-5 TRBV11-2 CASSLPSGTGQETQYF
TRBJ2-3 TRBV5-6 CASSVYSTDTQYF
TRBJ1-2 TRBV28 CASSPPSGAAYGYTF
TRBJ2-1 TRBV12-5 CASGLTVGRGGRYNEQFF
TRBJ2-1 TRBV10-2 CASKRVYPYNEQFF
TRBJ2-4 TRBV23-1 CASSRTGDVKNIQYF
TRBJ2-7 TRBV28 CASSLSGSSYEQYF
TRBJ1-5 TRBV6-6 CASSSILQPQHF
TRBJ2-3 TRBV10-3 CAITKDYLTDTQYF
TRBJ2-2 TRBV14 CASSPIGNRGMRTGELFF
TRBJ2-1 TRBV5-4 CASSLASVAGVNNEQFF
TRBJ2-5 TRBV7-6 CASSLWGTQYF
TRBJ2-4 TRBV7-9 CASCDQAKNIQYF
TRBJ1-5 TRBV18 CASSSQRGLGNQPQHF
TRBJ2-3 TRBV19 CASSIGDTQYF
TRBJ2-1 TRBV20-1 CSARTSGEQFF
TRBJ2-7 TRBV20-1 CSAPGIYEQYF
TRBJ2-5 TRBV10-1 CASSESRGVETQYF
TRBJ1-1 TRBV10-3 CAIRSDTDGRFVNTEAFF
TRBJ2-7 TRBV4-1 CASSLGASGRYEQYF
TRBJ1-1 TRBV5-1 CASSLGDRGTEAFF
TRBJ2-5 TRBV14 CASSQLAGGETQYF
TRBJ2-7 TRBV29-1 CSAVRDWSSYEQYF
TRBJ2-5 TRBV5-1 CASSLGASKETQYF
TRBJ1-1 TRBV2 CASSLDRRNTEAFF
TRBJ2-1 TRBV4-1 CASSRGLLADYNEQFF
TRBJ1-2 TRBV19 CASIGRDTPYGYTF
TRBJ2-5 TRBV4-1 CASSQGRGRDQETQYF
TRBJ2-5 TRBV28 CASRSRRRDYLKETQYF
TRBJ2-3 TRBV23-1 CASSPTGALMDTQYF